The 27 T cell receptor beta chains in this list originate from one sample, sequenced in a study of cytomegalovirus exposure and HLA in healthy donors. 60 Vbeta and 13 Jbeta primers were used in PCR. Here immunoSEQ multiplex PCR was the method, and the copy in TCRdb shows in-frame clones only, minus some. The profile shows about 190,000 clones, roughly 80% of them singletons. What was sequenced was PBMCs. Receptors were obtained from a male donor in good health and CMV-seronegative.

The chain joins TRBV5-4 to TRBJ2-1; D is uncertain. This CDR3 has 13 amino acids. Germline-derived CDR1 and CDR2 are SGHNT and YYREEE (reference sequence). Trimming pared 0 bases from V and 5 bases from J, leaving 6 bases between. The CDR3 region has the DNA TGTGCCAGCAGCTTGGCCACTAACAATGAGCAGTTCTTC. This sequence encodes CASSLATNNEQFF.

The rearrangement links TRBV7-8 to TRBJ2-1; TRBD2 matches at 13 bases. Per the germline V gene, CDR1 is SGHVS and CDR2 is FQNEAQ. With 4 bases clipped from V and 2 bases from J, the junction kept 5 bases outside the gene matches. The CDR3 covers 17 residues. CDR3 DNA: TGTGCCAGCAGCTCCGGGACTAGCGGGATCCCCTACAATGAGCAGTTCTTC. This gives the protein CASSSGTSGIPYNEQFF. The full variable domain, rest sourced from reference TRBV7-8 and TRBJ2-1, is GAGVSQSPRYKVAKRGQDVALRCDPISGHVSLFWYQQALGQGPEFLTYFQNEAQLDKSGLPSDRFFAERPEGSVSTLKIQRTQQEDSAVYLCASSSGTSGIPYNEQFFGPGTRLTVL.

V gene TRBV18 combines with J gene TRBJ2-6, with a tentative D call TRBD2 (5 bases). Germline loops: CDR1 KGHSH, CDR2 LQKENI. CDR3 length: 15 residues. Trimming removed 2 bases from V and 0 bases from J, with 5 bases in between. CDR3 in DNA: TGTGCCAGCTCACCAGCGGGCTCTGGGGCCAACGTCCTGACTTTC. Its protein product is CASSPAGSGANVLTF.

CDR3 in DNA: TGTGCCAGTAGTATTCAGGGGGCGAGTGGCTACACCTTC. Protein: CASSIQGASGYTF. The chain is built from TRBV19 and TRBJ1-2; 8 bases fit TRBD1. J gave up 7 bases and V 3 bases, and 4 bases lay outside the gene matches. The CDR3 consists of 13 residues. CDR1 and CDR2 (germline): LNHDA, SQIVND (reference sequence).

The chain has TRBV27 and TRBJ2-1; D is possibly TRBD2 (6 bases). The CDR3 runs to 14 residues. Germline V gene data show CDR1 as MNHEY and CDR2 as SMNVEV (reference sequence). The V end was cut by 4 bases, the J end by 8 bases, with 15 bases between. In DNA form, the CDR3 reads TGTGCCAGCAGTTCGGACTACCCAGTTGATGAGCAGTTCTTC. This codes for CASSSDYPVDEQFF.

Concerning this clone: The final CDR3 position lacks the conserved phenylalanine or tryptophan, pointing to a likely read error. The J gene is TRBJ2-7, the V gene TRBV6-1; D uncertain. The germline V gene encodes CDR1 MNHNS and CDR2 SASEGT. This CDR3 is built from 15 residues. Trimming took 3 bases from V and 0 from J, leaving 12 bases between them. The CDR3 loop is CASSEASLGSYEQYL. Here the CDR3 DNA reads TGTGCCAGCAGTGAGGCCAGTCTGGGCTCCTACGAGCAGTACCTC.

The chain combines TRBV6-1 with TRBJ1-2, with a weak D call TRBD1 (5 bases). This CDR3 has 13 residues. Per germline, CDR1 MNHNS and CDR2 SASEGT. The V end lost 6 bases, the J end lost 7 bases, and 15 bases lay between the germline ends. The CDR3 sequence: CASSNVRTGGYTF. CDR3 nucleotides: TGTGCCAGCAGCAACGTCCGTACAGGTGGCTACACCTTC.

The V and J genes are TRBV27 and TRBJ1-6; 10 bases agree with TRBD1. The CDR3 has 15 amino acids. CDR1 is MNHEY and CDR2 is SMNVEV in the germline V gene (reference sequence). V gave up 2 bases and J gave up 10 bases; unmatched junction bases: 5. The CDR3 loop is CASSLMGQGRSPLHF. As DNA, the CDR3 is TGTGCCAGCAGTTTAATGGGACAGGGGCGCTCACCCCTCCACTTT.

A word on this clone: At one end the junction does not follow the germline gene, possibly because of a read error. This sequence joins TRBV4-2 and TRBJ1-2; 7 bases align to TRBD1. The CDR3 spans 18 residues. In germline, CDR1 is LGHNA, CDR2 YNFKEQ. The CDR3 loop reads CASSQERGSTGRDFGYPF. The CDR3 nucleotides are TGTGCCAGCAGCCAAGAGAGGGGGTCGACAGGGCGGGATTTTGGCTACCCCTTC.

The CDR3 nucleotides are TGTGCCAGCATGGGACTAGCGGGAGTCTCGTACTTC. Encoded protein: CASMGLAGVSYF. This chain uses TRBV2 with TRBJ2-4; 14 bases fit TRBD2. This CDR3 contains 12 residues. Germline V CDR1 and CDR2: SNHLY, FYNNEI. V was clipped by 7 bases and J by 15 bases; unmatched bases: 5.

This chain joins TRBV6-6 and TRBJ2-5; D gene ambiguous. Trimming removed 6 bases from V and 5 bases from J, with 16 bases in between. This CDR3 comprises 14 residues. Germline CDR1 and CDR2: MNHNY and SVGAGI (reference sequence). The CDR3 DNA sequence: TGTGCCAGCAGCCAAACCTCCCACGAGGAGACCCAGTACTTC. As protein: CASSQTSHEETQYF.

This clone was seen a handful of times. This chain uses TRBV19 with TRBJ1-1, with unresolved D. Germline V gene sequence: CDR1 LNHDA, CDR2 SQIVND (reference sequence). Deletions cut 0 bases from V and 8 bases from J, with 10 bases between. CDR3 length: 13 amino acids. CDR3 residues: CASSIDVWAEAFF. CDR3 nucleotides: TGTGCCAGTAGTATAGATGTCTGGGCAGAAGCTTTCTTT.

This chain uses TRBV5-4 with TRBJ1-1; no clear D. The CDR3 covers 15 residues. Trimming removed 6 bases at V and 1 base at J, with 16 bases between. Germline V CDR1 and CDR2: SGHNT, YYREEE (reference sequence). The CDR3 DNA reads TGTGCCAGCACCGACGGAGGGCGCGCGAACACTGAAGCTTTCTTT. This gives the protein CASTDGGRANTEAFF. Looking up the rest from reference TRBV5-4 and TRBJ1-1 gives the full variable domain: ETGVTQSPTHLIKTRGQQVTLRCSSQSGHNTVSWYQQALGQGPQFIFQYYREEENGRGNFPPRFSGLQFPNYSSELNVNALELDDSALYLCASTDGGRANTEAFFGQGTRLTVV.

The rearrangement links TRBV30 to TRBJ2-3; 7 nucleotides match TRBD2. Germline CDR1 GTSNPN, CDR2 SVGIG (reference sequence). The CDR3 contains 14 residues. The V gene end was trimmed by 1 base and the J gene end by 3 bases; junction bases not matched to a gene: 4. In nucleotides, the CDR3 is TGTGCCTGGAGTGCGCAGCGGGGAACAGATACGCAGTATTTT. It encodes CAWSAQRGTDTQYF. Using reference TRBV30 and TRBJ2-3 for the parts outside the CDR3, the full variable domain is SQTIHQWPATLVQPVGSPLSLECTVEGTSNPNLYWYRQAAGRGLQLLFYSVGIGQISSEVPQNLSASRPQDRQFILSSKKLLLSDSGFYLCAWSAQRGTDTQYFGPGTRLTVL.

The rearrangement links TRBV7-2 to TRBJ2-7, with 7 bases lining up with TRBD1. V lost 5 bases to trimming and J lost 3 bases; unmatched junction nucleotides: 7. Germline CDR1 and CDR2: SGHTA and FQGNSA. This CDR3 has 14 amino acids. This CDR3 is CASSARTGVYEQYF. The CDR3 coding sequence is TGTGCCAGCAGCGCCAGGACAGGAGTCTACGAGCAGTACTTC.

CDR3 nucleotides: TGCGCCAGCAGCCCCGAGCCAACCTCACCCCTCCACTTT. Its translation is CASSPEPTSPLHF. The V call is TRBV5-1, the J call TRBJ1-6; D is ambiguous. V lost 4 bases and J 10 bases, leaving 12 bases between the germline ends. The length of the CDR3 is 13 residues. CDR1 SGHRS and CDR2 YFSETQ come from the germline V gene.

This rearrangement joins TRBV4-3 to TRBJ1-1; maybe TRBD1 (6 bases). CDR3 size: 17 residues. Germline V gene lookup returns CDR1 LGHNA and CDR2 YSLEER. The V end lost 0 bases, the J end lost 0 bases, and 14 bases lay between the germline ends. The CDR3 loop reads CASSQDGGGSLNTEAFF. The CDR3 bases are TGCGCCAGCAGCCAAGATGGGGGCGGAAGCTTGAACACTGAAGCTTTCTTT.

This chain connects TRBV2 to TRBJ1-6; no clear D. CDR1 SNHLY and CDR2 FYNNEI come from the germline V gene. The V end was cut by 4 bases, the J end by 6 bases, with 7 bases between. The CDR3 sequence is 13 residues long. The CDR3 DNA follows: TGTGCCAGCAGTGCAGGATCTAATTCACCCCTCCACTTT. It codes for CASSAGSNSPLHF.

The V and J genes are TRBV4-1 and TRBJ1-4, with 7 positions matching TRBD1. Trimming took 1 base from V and 8 from J; bases not matched to a gene: 7. Germline V gene data show CDR1 as MGHRA and CDR2 as YSYEKL. The CDR3 contains 15 residues. DNA for the CDR3: TGCGCCAGCAGCCAAGCTCCAGGGGGAGGCGAAAAACTGTTTTTT. This gives the protein CASSQAPGGGEKLFF.

The chain is built from TRBV9 and TRBJ2-2; TRBD2 matches at 14 bases. This CDR3 region has 16 residues. Germline V gene lookup returns CDR1 SGDLS and CDR2 YYNGEE. Germline trimming cut 4 bases from V and 4 bases from J; bases unmatched to any gene: 3. The DNA for the CDR3 is TGTGCCAGCAGCCCAGGACTAGCGGGGGGCACCGGGGAGCTGTTTTTT. It yields the protein CASSPGLAGGTGELFF. Based on the CDR3 plus reference TRBV9 and TRBJ2-2, the full variable domain is DSGVTQTPKHLITATGQRVTLRCSPRSGDLSVYWYQQSLDQGLQFLIQYYNGEERAKGNILERFSAQQFPDLHSELNLSSLELGDSALYFCASSPGLAGGTGELFFGEGSRLTVL.

The chain couples TRBV9 to TRBJ2-3; D is possibly TRBD1 (5 bases). The CDR3 totals 14 residues. The V gene lost 0 bases and the J gene lost 0 bases, with 5 bases spanning the gap. The germline gives CDR1 SGDLS, CDR2 YYNGEE. This CDR3 reads CASSVEGSTDTQYF. CDR3 DNA sequence: TGTGCCAGCAGCGTAGAGGGGAGCACAGATACGCAGTATTTT.

This clone was found once. The rearrangement links TRBV19 to TRBJ2-3; TRBD1 matches 9 bases. The ends lost 3 bases at V and 1 base at J; junction bases unmatched: 5. Germline CDR1 is LNHDA and CDR2 is SQIVND (reference sequence). The CDR3 runs 16 residues. The CDR3 DNA follows: TGTGCCAGTAGTATTAGACAGGGGGGCGGCACAGATACGCAGTATTTT. Amino acid sequence: CASSIRQGGGTDTQYF. The variable domain in full, with the rest retrieved from reference TRBV19 and TRBJ2-3, is DGGITQSPKYLFRKEGQNVTLSCEQNLNHDAMYWYRQDPGQGLRLIYYSQIVNDFQKGDIAEGYSVSREKKESFPLTVTSAQKNPTAFYLCASSIRQGGGTDTQYFGPGTRLTVL.

The DNA for the CDR3 is TGTGCCAGCAGCACCTGGACAGAGGGAGAGCAGTACTTC. Its protein product is CASSTWTEGEQYF. The chain carries TRBV7-6 and TRBJ2-7; maybe TRBD1 (6 bases). V was trimmed by 5 bases and J by 7 bases, leaving 15 bases between them. Germline V CDR1 and CDR2: SGHVS, FNYEAQ. The CDR3 spans 13 residues.

The chain is built from TRBV7-2 and TRBJ1-5; a possible D gene is TRBD1 (5 bases). Between the trimmed V and J ends, which lost 4 bases and 4 bases, there was a span of 14 bases. This CDR3 spans 15 amino acids. CDR1 and CDR2 from the germline V gene are SGHTA and FQGNSA. This CDR3 reads CASSSIRGTNQPQHF. CDR3 nucleotides: TGTGCCAGCAGCTCAATTCGGGGGACGAATCAGCCCCAGCATTTT.

The chain uses TRBV7-6 and TRBJ2-1, with 7 positions matching TRBD2. The length of the CDR3 is 12 residues. The ends lost 2 bases at V and 8 bases at J; junction bases unmatched: 0. Germline V gives CDR1 SGHVS, CDR2 FNYEAQ. CDR3: CASSLREDEQFF. The CDR3 bases are TGTGCCAGCAGCTTACGGGAGGATGAGCAGTTCTTC.

This sequence joins TRBV5-3 and TRBJ2-3; 7 bases agree with TRBD1. TRBV5-3 is assigned to the ORF class and has an uncertain function. With 0 bases clipped from V and 1 base from J, the junction kept 2 bases outside the gene matches. The CDR3 is 15 residues long. CDR3 amino acids: CARSLGQGGTDTQYF. The DNA for the CDR3 is TGTGCCAGAAGCTTGGGACAGGGCGGCACAGATACGCAGTATTTT.

This chain joins TRBV2 and TRBJ1-3; D is ambiguous. The CDR3 consists of 12 residues. The V gene's germline CDR1 is SNHLY and CDR2 FYNNEI. V lost 5 bases to trimming and J lost 4 bases, with 6 bases between them. The CDR3 region has the DNA TGTGCCAGCAGTCCACAGGGAAACACCATATATTTT. As protein: CASSPQGNTIYF.